This T cell receptor beta chain was identified during a study of blood T cell repertoires in COVID-19. This CDR3 region has 17 residues. Trimming took off 0 bases at V and 0 bases at J, with 12 bases between the two ends. In germline, CDR1 is SGDLS, CDR2 YYNGEE. Original handling: Estimation of nucleated cell counts relied on the amplification of reference gene primers. This table comes from immunoSEQ multiplex PCR, and its TCRdb copy is limited to in-frame clones, with some not included. V and J calls plus clone size are reproduced from that table; the DNA served to infer D and trimming. The top ten hold less than 7% of the sample, which has about 200,000 clones, around 79% seen once.

The sample comprised peripheral blood. The J gene is TRBJ2-2, the V gene TRBV9, with D hard to call. The clonotype comes from a woman between 35 and 50 years old with COVID-19, enrolled during active disease. Here the CDR3 reads CASSVGALHSNTGELFF. The CDR3 coding sequence is TGTGCCAGCAGCGTAGGGGCTCTCCATTCGAACACCGGGGAGCTGTTTTTT.